The clone carrying this T cell receptor (beta chain) was counted only a few times. Antigen specificity is unknown. In the PCR, 60 Vbeta and 13 Jbeta primers were used. Using immunoSEQ multiplex PCR, the repertoire was profiled, and TCRdb retains in-frame clones only, with some absent. Seen here are more than 100,000 clones, roughly 80% observed once, and the top ten hold approximately 3.8%. Germline values: CDR1 MNHEY, CDR2 SMNVEV (reference sequence). This CDR3 is 13 amino acids long. V was pared by 3 bases and J by 7 bases, with 10 bases between. These data come from a study of cytomegalovirus exposure and HLA in healthy donors. Study overall: The Caucasian-associated ancestry cluster held under 90% of 398 genotyped donors. The study's findings and limits: The majority of CMV-associated TCR beta chains were reported as apparently HLA-restricted in a later analysis. About 87% or about 30% of the time was how often most TCR beta V segments were productive, according to an earlier analysis.

The rearrangement uses TRBV27 and TRBJ2-1; perhaps TRBD1 as D (5 bases). The receptor was isolated from a man over 45 in good health and CMV-seropositive. The sample consisted of PBMCs. The CDR3 here is CASSFPGMNEQFF. The CDR3 DNA reads as TGTGCCAGCAGTTTTCCAGGGATGAATGAGCAGTTCTTC.